These T cell receptor beta chains were read from a single sample in a study of T cell changes during pregnancy in multiple sclerosis. Profiling relied on immunoSEQ multiplex PCR, and the TCRdb table lists in-frame clones only, not all of them. The sample lists roughly 80,000 clones; 93% were seen once. Sample: peripheral blood, taken in the second trimester of pregnancy. These receptor sequences come from a female donor with multiple sclerosis, enrolled in a pregnancy study. The CDR3 runs from the conserved cysteine through the conserved F or W. The D gene is left open where the match is weak.

D: -
V: TRBV5-1
J: TRBJ2-7
CDR3: CASSGQTGAAYEQYF

D: TRBD1
V: TRBV6-1
J: TRBJ2-7
CDR3: CASSGRDSSYEQYF

D: TRBD1
V: TRBV2
J: TRBJ1-5
CDR3: CASSKGQPNQPQHF

D: TRBD2
V: TRBV7-8
J: TRBJ2-5
CDR3: CASSGSRGRRQETQYF

D: TRBD1
V: TRBV5-4
J: TRBJ2-7
CDR3: CASSSQGAYEQYF

D: -
V: TRBV6-5
J: TRBJ2-7
CDR3: CASSYSREPVYEQYF

D: -
V: TRBV4-1
J: TRBJ2-1
CDR3: CASSQGAGGPSYNEQFF

D: -
V: TRBV9
J: TRBJ1-3
CDR3: CASSVAAVLGSGNTIYF

D: TRBD1
V: TRBV6-1
J: TRBJ2-7
CDR3: CAASPGQNSYEQYF

D: TRBD2
V: TRBV28
J: TRBJ2-3
CDR3: CASIPRWGGGTDTQYF

D: TRBD1
V: TRBV19
J: TRBJ1-4
CDR3: CASSGTGFSDNEKLFF

D: -
V: TRBV6-5
J: TRBJ1-2
CDR3: CASSMGGLVGYTF

D: TRBD2
V: TRBV10-2
J: TRBJ2-7
CDR3: CASTLAGAAYEQYF

D: -
V: TRBV18
J: TRBJ1-1
CDR3: CASSAFGGKDTEAFF

D: TRBD1
V: TRBV6-4
J: TRBJ2-7
CDR3: CAFIQGALYEQYF

D: -
V: TRBV19
J: TRBJ1-5
CDR3: CASSIVRTGYSNQPQHF

D: TRBD2
V: TRBV11-3
J: TRBJ2-1
CDR3: CASSAGLALGSYNEQFF

D: -
V: TRBV19
J: TRBJ2-2
CDR3: CASSIVSANTGELFF

D: TRBD2
V: TRBV5-1
J: TRBJ2-1
CDR3: CASSLAHLAGGYNEQFF

D: -
V: TRBV13
J: TRBJ2-2
CDR3: CASSTPAEANTGELFF

D: -
V: TRBV20-1
J: TRBJ2-2
CDR3: CSAQNTGELFF

D: -
V: TRBV19
J: TRBJ1-2
CDR3: CASSSMGQFYGYTF

D: TRBD1
V: TRBV23-1
J: TRBJ1-1
CDR3: CARIGTGETEAFF

D: -
V: TRBV28
J: TRBJ2-5
CDR3: CASTRGLQETQYF

D: TRBD2
V: TRBV2
J: TRBJ2-1
CDR3: CASSEPHLAGGPYNEQFF

D: -
V: TRBV28
J: TRBJ1-2
CDR3: CASSLTGYGYTF

D: TRBD1
V: TRBV7-6
J: TRBJ1-1
CDR3: CASSSPGGRDTEAFF

D: -
V: TRBV6-1
J: TRBJ2-1
CDR3: CASSVWTLAGDRDNEQFF

D: TRBD1
V: TRBV6-6
J: TRBJ1-2
CDR3: CASSPDRAYGYTF

D: -
V: TRBV7-3
J: TRBJ1-3
CDR3: CASSPRTPYLSGNTIYF

D: -
V: TRBV4-1
J: TRBJ1-4
CDR3: CASSQDYRRFNEKLFF

D: -
V: TRBV6-1
J: TRBJ1-5
CDR3: CASSAEGLTGQPQHF

D: TRBD2
V: TRBV4-1
J: TRBJ2-5
CDR3: CASSGSGGGGETQYF

D: TRBD1
V: TRBV2
J: TRBJ2-7
CDR3: CASREQGGTPEQYF

D: -
V: TRBV6-1
J: TRBJ2-7
CDR3: CASSRATYEQYF

D: -
V: TRBV29-1
J: TRBJ1-1
CDR3: CSVEVGRGFTEAFF

D: -
V: TRBV6-4
J: TRBJ1-1
CDR3: CASSDSEASEAFF

D: -
V: TRBV25-1
J: TRBJ2-3
CDR3: CASSERGVTQYF

D: -
V: TRBV19
J: TRBJ1-5
CDR3: CASSMGGMGQPQHF

D: -
V: TRBV27
J: TRBJ2-2
CDR3: CASTPRPGMIAGELFF